Listed here are 27 T cell receptor beta chains from one sample, sequenced in a study of T cell responses to AZD1222 COVID-19 vaccine. Using immunoSEQ multiplex PCR, the repertoire was profiled, and TCRdb retains in-frame clones only, with some absent. This sample has 150,000 or so clones, with around 89% found just once. The sample here was peripheral blood, taken on day 0 of AZD1222 vaccination. These receptors were taken from an adult in good health.

This clone was counted a few times. The rearrangement links TRBV7-9 to TRBJ1-2; TRBD1 might be the D (5 bases). V was cut by 0 bases and J by 6 bases, with 11 bases left in between. The germline CDR1 and CDR2 sequences are SEHNR and FQNEAQ (reference sequence). The CDR3 is made up of 14 amino acids. The CDR3 loop is CASSLAGGADGYTF. DNA for the CDR3: TGTGCCAGCAGCTTAGCTGGGGGAGCTGATGGCTACACCTTC.

V usage is TRBV7-6 and J usage is TRBJ2-5; no reliable D call. V dropped 3 bases and J dropped 5 bases, with 10 bases sitting between them. Per the germline V gene, CDR1 is SGHVS and CDR2 is FNYEAQ. The CDR3 totals 13 residues. CDR3 protein: CASSFSQEETQYF. CDR3 in DNA: TGTGCCAGCAGCTTTAGCCAAGAGGAGACCCAGTACTTC.

The CDR3 bases are TGTGCCAGCAGCTTTGCAGAATATAGCAATCAGCCCCAGCATTTT. Its protein is CASSFAEYSNQPQHF. The chain links TRBV7-8 to TRBJ1-5; unclear D gene. Germline-derived CDR1 and CDR2 are SGHVS and FQNEAQ. This CDR3 comprises 15 residues. The V gene lost 3 bases and the J gene lost 0 bases, with 9 bases spanning the gap.

The chain uses TRBV5-8 and TRBJ1-3, with D hard to call. The length of the CDR3 is 16 residues. Deletions cut 3 bases from V and 0 bases from J, with 13 bases between. The V gene's germline CDR1 is SGHTS and CDR2 YDEGEE. CDR3: CASSSRVYSSGNTIYF. CDR3 DNA: TGTGCCAGCAGCTCCCGTGTCTACTCCTCTGGAAACACCATATATTTT.

This clone was counted only a few times. V is TRBV28 and J is TRBJ1-5; 7 nucleotides agree with TRBD1. This CDR3 contains 15 residues. CDR1 is MDHEN and CDR2 is SYDVKM in the germline V gene. Trimming at V came to 5 bases and at J to 6 bases, leaving 10 bases not matched to a gene. The CDR3 is CASSPQGERVQPQHF. The CDR3 DNA follows: TGTGCCAGCAGTCCCCAGGGGGAGCGGGTTCAGCCCCAGCATTTT.

In its sample, this clone was seen a few times. The V gene is TRBV7-3, the J gene TRBJ2-6; no reliable D call. The ends were cut back, 5 bases at V and 0 bases at J, with 11 bases in the middle. This CDR3 comprises 16 residues. Germline CDR1 SGHTA, CDR2 FQGTGA. The CDR3 DNA is TGTGCCAGCAGCCCCTACGGTTCCTCTGGGGCCAACGTCCTGACTTTC. Its translation: CASSPYGSSGANVLTF.

This rearrangement joins TRBV11-2 to TRBJ1-4; D gene ambiguous. Per the germline V gene, CDR1 is SGHAT and CDR2 is FQNNGV. The ends were cut back, 3 bases at V and 4 bases at J, with 15 bases in the middle. The CDR3 length is 16 residues. CDR3 nucleotides: TGTGCCAGCAGCTTGTTAAACCGTGGGGTTAATGAAAAACTGTTTTTT. Translating gives CASSLLNRGVNEKLFF.

The V gene is TRBV6-6, the J gene TRBJ1-5, with unresolved D. V was clipped by 2 bases and J by 3 bases, with 8 bases between them. The length of the CDR3 is 14 residues. Germline V gives CDR1 MNHNY, CDR2 SVGAGI (reference sequence). The CDR3 nucleotides read TGTGCCAGCAGTTACCCCGGTTTCAATCAGCCCCAGCATTTT. Translated: CASSYPGFNQPQHF.

V is TRBV19 and J is TRBJ1-5; maybe TRBD1 (6 bases). This CDR3 has 15 residues. The V and J ends lost 2 bases and 1 base respectively, with 9 bases between them. Germline values: CDR1 LNHDA, CDR2 SQIVND (reference sequence). The CDR3 is CASSINRVSNQPQHF. As DNA, the CDR3 is TGTGCCAGTAGTATAAACAGGGTGAGCAATCAGCCCCAGCATTTT. The full variable domain, its missing parts supplied by reference TRBV19 and TRBJ1-5, is DGGITQSPKYLFRKEGQNVTLSCEQNLNHDAMYWYRQDPGQGLRLIYYSQIVNDFQKGDIAEGYSVSREKKESFPLTVTSAQKNPTAFYLCASSINRVSNQPQHFGDGTRLSIL.

V is TRBV13 and J is TRBJ2-1; D possibly uses TRBD1 or TRBD2 (7 bases each). V lost 5 bases and J lost 15, with 17 bases in between. The V gene's germline CDR1 is PRHDT and CDR2 FYEKMQ (reference sequence). CDR3 length: 12 residues. DNA for the CDR3: TGTGCCAGCAGCCCGAGACTAGCAGGGGGGTTCTTC. It specifies CASSPRLAGGFF. Drawing the rest from reference TRBV13 and TRBJ2-1, the complete variable domain is AAGVIQSPRHLIKEKRETATLKCYPIPRHDTVYWYQQGPGQDPQFLISFYEKMQSDKGSIPDRFSAQQFSDYHSELNMSSLELGDSALYFCASSPRLAGGFFGPGTRLTVL.

This clone was detected only a few times. The chain joins TRBV6-5 to TRBJ2-2; TRBD1 matches at 8 bases. Looked up from germline, CDR1 is MNHEY and CDR2 is SVGAGI. The CDR3 sequence is 14 residues long. With V trimmed by 5 bases and J by 6 bases, 5 bases remained unmatched. CDR3 nucleotide sequence: TGTGCCAGCAGTCATCAGGGGGCCGCCGGGGAGCTGTTTTTT. Translating it yields CASSHQGAAGELFF.

The chain couples TRBV2 to TRBJ2-2; maybe TRBD1 (5 bases). V was shortened by 6 bases and J by 2 bases, with 10 bases between the two germline ends. Germline lookup yields CDR1 SNHLY and CDR2 FYNNEI. The CDR3 loop spans 14 amino acids. Here the CDR3 reads CASRNQGNTGELFF. CDR3 in DNA: TGTGCCAGCAGAAACCAGGGTAACACCGGGGAGCTGTTTTTT.

The chain joins TRBV7-8 to TRBJ1-3; unclear D gene. V was cut by 3 bases and J by 0 bases, with 3 bases left in between. CDR3 length: 13 amino acids. The germline V gene encodes CDR1 SGHVS and CDR2 FQNEAQ. Written as DNA, the CDR3 is TGTGCCAGCAGCTTCAACTCTGGAAACACCATATATTTT. Encoded protein: CASSFNSGNTIYF.

The gene calls are TRBV5-1 and TRBJ2-1, with TRBD1 as a possible D gene (6 bases). The CDR3 runs to 16 residues. V lost 3 bases and J 1 base, leaving 14 bases between the germline ends. CDR1 SGHRS and CDR2 YFSETQ come from the germline V gene. The DNA for the CDR3 is TGCGCCAGCAGCTGGACCCAGGGGATATCCTACAATGAGCAGTTCTTC. Encoded protein: CASSWTQGISYNEQFF.

This rearrangement joins TRBV7-2 to TRBJ2-7; 9 bases are a match to TRBD2. V lost 0 bases to trimming and J lost 6 bases; unmatched junction nucleotides: 6. Germline assignment: CDR1 SGHTA and CDR2 FQGNSA. The CDR3 loop spans 15 amino acids. CDR3 in amino acids: CASSLASSGVTEQYF. The DNA for the CDR3 is TGTGCCAGCAGCTTAGCGTCTAGCGGGGTGACCGAGCAGTACTTC.

The V call is TRBV6-5, the J call TRBJ2-2; TRBD1 might be the D (5 bases). Germline CDR1 reads MNHEY; CDR2 reads SVGAGI. The CDR3 sequence is 13 residues long. The germline V and J ends were trimmed by 6 bases and 4 bases, with 9 bases remaining between them. CDR3 bases: TGTGCCAGCAGGACAGCCGCCACCGGGGAGCTGTTTTTT. It translates to CASRTAATGELFF.

The V gene is TRBV6-6, the J gene TRBJ2-4; TRBD1 agrees at 10 bases. CDR1 is MNHNY and CDR2 is SVGAGI in the germline V gene (reference sequence). Trimming took 5 bases from V and 6 from J; bases not matched to a gene: 19. This CDR3 region has 19 residues. The chain's CDR3 is CASSPTHLSMTGGRNIQYF. The CDR3 nucleotides read TGTGCCAGCAGTCCGACCCACTTGAGTATGACAGGGGGCAGAAACATTCAGTACTTC.

The gene calls are TRBV19 and TRBJ2-1; the D is unclear. The CDR3 sequence is 13 residues long. V lost 4 bases to trimming and J lost 4 bases, with 8 bases between them. CDR1 LNHDA and CDR2 SQIVND come from the germline V gene (reference sequence). This chain's CDR3 is CASSRPVYNEQFF. For the CDR3, the DNA is TGTGCCAGTAGTAGGCCAGTTTACAATGAGCAGTTCTTC.

The chain has TRBV5-4 and TRBJ2-2; D is undetermined. The CDR3 extends over 13 amino acids. The germline CDR1 and CDR2 sequences are SGHNT and YYREEE (reference sequence). V was cut by 8 bases and J by 0 bases, with 8 bases left in between. Written as DNA, the CDR3 is TGTGCCAGTACATACCCGAACACCGGGGAGCTGTTTTTT. It encodes CASTYPNTGELFF.

This clone was counted only a few times. The chain combines TRBV7-2 with TRBJ2-5, with 9 bases that match TRBD2. This CDR3 contains 12 residues. Germline CDR1 reads SGHTA; CDR2 reads FQGNSA. V shed 8 bases and J 5 bases; nucleotides not matched to a gene: 3. The CDR3 nucleotides are TGTGCCAGCCTCGGACTAGCGGAGACCCAGTACTTC. Translation: CASLGLAETQYF.

This CDR3 is CASSPPRRGNQPQHF. CDR3 DNA: TGTGCCAGCAGTCCACCCCGGCGGGGCAATCAGCCCCAGCATTTT. The rearrangement uses TRBV6-5 and TRBJ1-5; D unresolved. Looked up from germline, CDR1 is MNHEY and CDR2 is SVGAGI. The V gene lost 5 bases and the J gene lost 2 bases, with 13 bases spanning the gap. This CDR3 is 15 amino acids long.

CDR3 in DNA: TGTGCCAGCAGTTCGGGGCAGGTGGATGTGAATGAGCAGTTCTTC. Its protein is CASSSGQVDVNEQFF. The rearrangement links TRBV6-5 to TRBJ2-1; D may match TRBD1 or TRBD2 (5 bases each). The CDR3 has 15 residues. Per germline, CDR1 MNHEY and CDR2 SVGAGI. The V end was cut by 4 bases, the J end by 7 bases, with 17 bases between.

The rearrangement uses TRBV6-2 or TRBV6-3 and TRBJ2-7, with a possible D match to TRBD1 (5 bases). V lost 5 bases to trimming and J lost 4 bases, with 6 bases between them. CDR1 and CDR2 from the germline V gene are MNHEY and SVGEGT. The CDR3 loop spans 11 amino acids. The CDR3 is CASSDRYEQYF. The CDR3 nucleotides read TGTGCCAGCAGTGACAGATACGAGCAGTACTTC.

This sequence joins TRBV3-1 (or the pseudogene TRBV3-2) and TRBJ1-3; no clear D. V lost 1 base, J lost 2 bases, and 12 bases lay in between. The CDR3 consists of 16 residues. Germline V CDR1 and CDR2: LGHDT, YNNKEL (reference sequence). This chain's CDR3 is CASSQGLIGTGNTIYF. The CDR3 region has the DNA TGTGCCAGCAGCCAAGGTTTGATTGGCACTGGAAACACCATATATTTT.

The rearrangement links TRBV10-3 to TRBJ1-2; D is ambiguous. The CDR3 has 15 amino acids. The germline V gene encodes CDR1 ENHRY and CDR2 SYGVKD. With 6 bases removed from V and 3 bases from J, the gap between germline ends came to 17 bases. The CDR3 is CAISLGEKPHYGYTF. The DNA of the CDR3 is TGTGCCATCAGCCTTGGGGAAAAACCCCACTATGGCTACACCTTC.

The rearrangement links TRBV15 to TRBJ1-5; D gene unclear. Germline V gene data show CDR1 as LNHNV and CDR2 as YYDKDF (reference sequence). Trimming left V 3 bases short and J 0 bases short, with 12 bases between. There are 16 residues in the CDR3. The CDR3 spells CATSSDKQASNQPQHF. As DNA, the CDR3 is TGTGCCACCAGCAGTGACAAACAAGCTAGCAATCAGCCCCAGCATTTT.

This chain connects TRBV5-1 to TRBJ2-3; 10 nucleotides agree with TRBD2. V lost 4 bases and J lost 4; bases outside the gene matches: 9. Germline assignment: CDR1 SGHRS and CDR2 YFSETQ. The CDR3 totals 16 residues. The CDR3 protein is CASSTGTSEGADTQYF. The CDR3 region has the DNA TGCGCCAGCAGCACCGGGACTAGCGAAGGGGCAGATACGCAGTATTTT. Full variable domain (remainder filled in from reference TRBV5-1 and TRBJ2-3): KAGVTQTPRYLIKTRGQQVTLSCSPISGHRSVSWYQQTPGQGLQFLFEYFSETQRNKGNFPGRFSGRQFSNSRSEMNVSTLELGDSALYLCASSTGTSEGADTQYFGPGTRLTVL.